Below are 29 T cell receptor beta chains sequenced from a single sample in a study of blood T cell repertoires in COVID-19. Assay: immunoSEQ multiplex PCR; the TCRdb copy retains only in-frame clones and omits some. The sample lists almost 250,000 clones, roughly 91% seen once, with approximately 4.1% in the top ten. The sequenced sample consisted of PBMCs or T cells enriched from blood (not recorded which). The receptor set was obtained from a young woman who had recovered from COVID-19.

This sequence joins TRBV4-1 and TRBJ1-5; D is ambiguous. Germline values: CDR1 MGHRA, CDR2 YSYEKL. The CDR3 runs 15 residues. With 1 base removed from V and 9 bases from J, the gap between germline ends came to 16 bases. The CDR3 is CASSQAPENLRPQHF. As DNA, the CDR3 is TGCGCCAGCAGCCAAGCGCCGGAGAACCTTCGGCCCCAGCATTTT.

Here the CDR3 reads CASSALSGGTGFHEQFF. CDR3 DNA sequence: TGTGCCAGCAGCGCACTCTCCGGTGGGACAGGGTTTCATGAGCAGTTCTTC. The V gene is TRBV9, the J gene TRBJ2-1; 9 nucleotides align to TRBD1. Germline assignment: CDR1 SGDLS and CDR2 YYNGEE. The CDR3 covers 17 residues. The junction had 15 bases not matched to a gene; V was cut back by 3 bases and J by 8 bases.

J is TRBJ1-1 and V is TRBV27, with D possibly matching TRBD1 (5 bases). Trimming stripped 9 bases from V and 1 base from J, with 9 bases between. Looked up from germline, CDR1 is MNHEY and CDR2 is SMNVEV (reference sequence). CDR3 length: 12 residues. CDR3 loop: CASTTGNTEAFF. The CDR3 DNA is TGTGCCAGTACAACAGGGAACACTGAAGCTTTCTTT.

The V call is TRBV12-3 or TRBV12-4, the J call TRBJ1-2, with D uncertain. Trimming left V 4 bases short and J 4 bases short, with 7 bases between. This CDR3 contains 12 residues. The CDR3 nucleotides are TGTGCCAGCAGTTCGGGAGGCTATGGCTACACCTTC. Protein product: CASSSGGYGYTF.

V usage is TRBV28 and J usage is TRBJ1-4, with a possible D match to TRBD1 (5 bases). Between the trimmed V and J ends, which lost 5 bases and 0 bases, there was a span of 10 bases. The germline CDR1 and CDR2 sequences are MDHEN and SYDVKM. CDR3 length: 15 residues. The CDR3 here is CASSLGLATNEKLFF. Written as DNA, the CDR3 is TGTGCCAGCAGTCTGGGACTTGCAACTAATGAAAAACTGTTTTTT.

At least ten counts were recorded for this clone. The chain recombines TRBV30 with TRBJ1-6, with D possibly matching TRBD1 (5 bases). The CDR3 sequence is 14 residues long. CDR1 is GTSNPN and CDR2 is SVGIG in the germline V gene (reference sequence). Trimming left V 7 bases short and J 7 bases short, with 17 bases between. The CDR3 loop is CASSGGRENSPLHF. The CDR3 DNA is TGTGCCTCATCGGGCGGCAGGGAAAATTCACCCCTCCACTTT.

The V call is TRBV7-6, the J call TRBJ1-2; maybe TRBD1 (5 bases). CDR3 length equals 12 residues. With 5 bases removed from V and 8 bases from J, the gap between germline ends came to 12 bases. From germline, CDR1 is SGHVS and CDR2 FNYEAQ. The CDR3 bases are TGTGCCAGCAGCCCCCCCCAGGGCGGCTACACCTTC. Its protein is CASSPPQGGYTF.

This chain connects TRBV5-5 to TRBJ1-4; D not certain. Trimming shortened V by 1 base and J by 6 bases, and 25 bases separated the two germline ends. Germline CDR1 is SGHKS and CDR2 is YYEKEE (reference sequence). This CDR3 region has 19 residues. In nucleotides, the CDR3 is TGTGCCAGCAGCTTGATAGACTTTGCCAACAAAAGCCACGATGAAAAACTGTTTTTT. Translating gives CASSLIDFANKSHDEKLFF.

The CDR3 DNA is TGTGCCAGCAGCTTAGATCCGCCAGGATCTGGAAACACCATATATTTT. It encodes CASSLDPPGSGNTIYF. The V and J genes are TRBV7-2 and TRBJ1-3, with D unresolved. Trimming took 1 base from V and 1 from J, leaving 11 bases between them. The germline V gene encodes CDR1 SGHTA and CDR2 FQGNSA. The CDR3 sequence is 16 residues long.

This clone was seen a handful of times. CDR3 sequence: CASSPDRDYEQYF. The CDR3 DNA follows: TGTGCCAGCAGCCCGGACAGAGACTACGAGCAGTACTTC. The chain couples TRBV21-1 to TRBJ2-7; the D call in the table, TRBD1, was not verified against the DNA. TRBV21-1 is flagged as a pseudogene. This CDR3 has 13 residues.

The V and J genes are TRBV6-2 or TRBV6-3 and TRBJ2-7; D is possibly TRBD2 (6 bases). CDR3 length: 14 residues. V gave up 0 bases and J gave up 6 bases, with 12 bases separating them. Germline loops: CDR1 MNHEY, CDR2 SVGEGT. CDR3 loop: CASSYSAGQGEQYF. CDR3 sequence (DNA): TGTGCCAGCAGTTACTCCGCGGGGCAGGGCGAGCAGTACTTC.

In this sample, this clone turned up a few times. J is TRBJ2-3 and V is TRBV5-1, with unresolved D. There are 12 residues in the CDR3. CDR1 is SGHRS, CDR2 YFSETQ, per germline. Between the trimmed V and J ends, which lost 0 bases and 6 bases, there was a span of 5 bases. The CDR3 DNA reads TGCGCCAGCAGCTTGGCTCAGGATACGCAGTATTTT. Encoded protein: CASSLAQDTQYF.

The chain couples TRBV9 to TRBJ1-6; D ambiguous. The CDR3 sequence is 14 residues long. The germline V and J ends were trimmed by 0 bases and 7 bases, with 8 bases remaining between them. Germline V gives CDR1 SGDLS, CDR2 YYNGEE. CDR3 DNA: TGTGCCAGCAGCGTAGGGCAGGAAAATTCACCCCTCCACTTT. It codes for CASSVGQENSPLHF.

This chain joins TRBV19 and TRBJ1-4; D is uncertain. Germline values: CDR1 LNHDA, CDR2 SQIVND (reference sequence). The CDR3 extends over 16 amino acids. Deletions cut 6 bases from V and 7 bases from J, with 21 bases between. DNA of the CDR3: TGTGCCAGTAGACTACAAGCGGGGTTTCTAGGTGAAAAACTGTTTTTT. Protein sequence: CASRLQAGFLGEKLFF.

This chain links TRBV25-1 with TRBJ2-1; 11 bases are shared with TRBD1. The ends lost 5 bases at V and 6 bases at J; junction bases unmatched: 6. The CDR3 has 15 residues. Per germline, CDR1 MGHDK and CDR2 SYGVNS. DNA for the CDR3: TGTGCCAGCAGTATGGACAGGGGGCCCTTCAATGAGCAGTTCTTC. Translation gives CASSMDRGPFNEQFF.

V is TRBV19 and J is TRBJ2-1, with 15 bases identical to TRBD2. Trimming took 2 bases from V and 0 from J; bases not matched to a gene: 14. This CDR3 contains 22 residues. Germline V gives CDR1 LNHDA, CDR2 SQIVND (reference sequence). CDR3 loop: CASSIPSGGLAGGGSSYNEQFF. DNA of the CDR3: TGTGCCAGTAGTATACCTAGTGGGGGACTAGCGGGAGGTGGGAGCTCCTACAATGAGCAGTTCTTC.

This clone is a singleton in its sample. The V and J genes are TRBV21-1 and TRBJ2-3; the tabulated D call, TRBD2, remains unverified against the DNA. TRBV21-1 is an annotated pseudogene. The CDR3 spans 16 residues. The CDR3 DNA is TGTGCCAGCAGCGCCAGTCAAGAGGGCCCAGGAGATACGCAGTATTTT. Translating it yields CASSASQEGPGDTQYF.

The chain employs TRBV15 and TRBJ1-5; tentative D call: TRBD1 (5 bases). V was shortened by 1 base and J by 0 bases, with 13 bases between the two germline ends. Germline CDR1 LNHNV, CDR2 YYDKDF (reference sequence). The CDR3 length is 17 residues. The CDR3 is CATSRGGRTLSNQPQHF. The CDR3 DNA reads TGTGCCACCAGCAGAGGGGGCAGGACACTTAGCAATCAGCCCCAGCATTTT.

This chain joins TRBV3-1 (or the pseudogene TRBV3-2) and TRBJ2-5; 12 bases fit TRBD1. The junction had 5 bases not matched to a gene; V was cut back by 0 bases and J by 6 bases. Germline V gene data show CDR1 as LGHDT and CDR2 as YNNKEL (reference sequence). This CDR3 has 16 residues. CDR3 in DNA: TGTGCCAGCAGCCAAGATATTGGGACAGGGGGCAAGACCCAGTACTTC. Amino acid sequence: CASSQDIGTGGKTQYF.

This rearrangement joins TRBV10-3 to TRBJ1-2; D might be TRBD1 (6 bases). The CDR3 extends over 13 amino acids. Germline lookup yields CDR1 ENHRY and CDR2 SYGVKD. Trimming took 11 bases from V and 4 from J, leaving 17 bases between them. The DNA for the CDR3 is TGTGCCGGATCACCAGGGGCAAGCTATGGCTACACCTTC. Amino acid sequence: CAGSPGASYGYTF.

The chain couples TRBV5-1 to TRBJ1-2, with 10 bases matching TRBD1. The germline CDR1 and CDR2 sequences are SGHRS and YFSETQ. This CDR3 has 14 amino acids. V dropped 4 bases and J dropped 8; count of bases not matched to a gene: 8. This chain's CDR3 is CASSGTGELFGYTF. The CDR3 bases are TGCGCCAGCAGCGGGACAGGGGAACTATTCGGCTACACCTTC.

Concerning this clone: Other nucleotide sequences in the sample specify the same CDR3. This rearrangement joins TRBV7-9 to TRBJ1-2; 7 positions match TRBD1. Germline CDR1 SEHNR, CDR2 FQNEAQ (reference sequence). The CDR3 spans 13 residues. The J segment lost 6 bases and the V segment lost 1 base, leaving 2 bases of the junction unmatched. CDR3 region: CASSLGQGDGYTF. CDR3 bases: TGTGCCAGCAGCTTAGGGCAGGGGGATGGCTACACCTTC.

The genes are TRBV15 and TRBJ2-3; 10 bases align to TRBD2. This CDR3 has 16 amino acids. CDR1 and CDR2 from the germline V gene are LNHNV and YYDKDF (reference sequence). Germline trimming cut 1 base from V and 6 bases from J; bases unmatched to any gene: 7. This CDR3 is CATSRAQREGADTQYF. CDR3 coding DNA: TGTGCCACCAGCAGAGCGCAGCGGGAGGGGGCGGATACGCAGTATTTT.

The genes are TRBV6-5 and TRBJ2-5; 7 bases map to TRBD1. The junction had 4 bases not matched to a gene; V was cut back by 6 bases and J by 9 bases. This CDR3 is built from 11 residues. The germline gives CDR1 MNHEY, CDR2 SVGAGI. CDR3 protein: CASRSQGAQYF. CDR3 DNA sequence: TGTGCCAGCAGATCGCAGGGGGCCCAGTACTTC.

This chain connects TRBV28 to TRBJ1-4, with D hard to call. V lost 3 bases to trimming and J lost 8 bases, with 16 bases between them. The CDR3 spans 15 residues. The germline V gene encodes CDR1 MDHEN and CDR2 SYDVKM. The CDR3 sequence is CASSLMGSTREKLFF. The CDR3, as DNA: TGTGCCAGCAGTTTGATGGGGTCGACTAGGGAAAAACTGTTTTTT. Supplemented by reference TRBV28 and TRBJ1-4, the full variable domain reads DVKVTQSSRYLVKRTGEKVFLECVQDMDHENMFWYRQDPGLGLRLIYFSYDVKMKEKGDIPEGYSVSREKKERFSLILESASTNQTSMYLCASSLMGSTREKLFFGSGTQLSVL.

The rearrangement joins TRBV28 to TRBJ2-3; 10 nucleotides align to TRBD2. With V trimmed by 7 bases and J by 3 bases, 25 bases remained unmatched. The CDR3 contains 21 residues. Germline CDR1 and CDR2: MDHEN and SYDVKM. The CDR3 DNA sequence: TGTGCCAGCACCCCCCTGATGGGTAGCGGGAGGCCAATAGGGGGGACAGATACGCAGTATTTT. It encodes CASTPLMGSGRPIGGTDTQYF.

This chain links TRBV3-1 (or the pseudogene TRBV3-2) with TRBJ1-5, with 10 bases fitting TRBD1. CDR3 length equals 14 residues. Germline CDR1 reads LGHDT; CDR2 reads YNNKEL (reference sequence). The ends lost 8 bases at V and 3 bases at J; junction bases unmatched: 4. In nucleotides, the CDR3 is TGTGCCAGCGCGGGACAGGGGTACAATCAGCCCCAGCATTTT. Translated: CASAGQGYNQPQHF.

This rearrangement joins TRBV18 to TRBJ2-5; 12 bases agree with TRBD2. The germline CDR1 and CDR2 sequences are KGHSH and LQKENI. With V trimmed by 2 bases and J by 1 base, 11 bases remained unmatched. CDR3 length: 19 amino acids. CDR3 DNA sequence: TGTGCCAGCTCACCAGAGTCCCCCTCGACTAGCGGGAGCCAAGAGACCCAGTACTTC. Its protein is CASSPESPSTSGSQETQYF.

The rearrangement links TRBV13 to TRBJ1-1; no clear D gene. V lost 5 bases and J lost 7, with 11 bases in between. The CDR3 is made up of 12 amino acids. CDR1 and CDR2 (germline): PRHDT, FYEKMQ (reference sequence). The CDR3 spells CASSPQAIEAFF. In nucleotides, the CDR3 is TGTGCCAGCAGCCCCCAGGCGATTGAAGCTTTCTTT.